This record covers a single T cell receptor beta chain. Antigen unknown. The sample comes from a study of T cell responses to AZD1222 COVID-19 vaccine. Study results and caveats: Reports indicate that nearly half of spike-specific TCRs are directed at unmutated variant regions. Across spike, vaccine-associated CD4 TCRs were found, dominant at 160-218 and 743-854.

Looked up from germline, CDR1 is SEHNR and CDR2 is FQNEAQ (reference sequence). CDR3 length equals 15 residues. Trimming removed 4 bases from V and 0 bases from J, with 10 bases in between. Measured with immunoSEQ multiplex PCR; TCRdb has only the in-frame clones, and not every one. The sample consists of tens of thousands of clones, approximately 90% of them appearing once. The sample in question was peripheral blood, obtained on day 0 of AZD1222 vaccination. The V and J genes are TRBV7-9 and TRBJ1-3, with D unclear. This TCR was sampled from an adult in good health. DNA for the CDR3: TGTGCCAGCAGCTCGGACGGGCGCTCTGGAAACACCATATATTTT. Translation: CASSSDGRSGNTIYF.